This TCR beta chain was observed in a study of blood T cell repertoires in COVID-19. At the level of the study: COVID-19 samples from acute and convalescent phases originated in the United States, Italy and Spain. T cells, B-cell-depleted T cells, or PBMCs provided the cDNA or gDNA that served as material.

Losses at the gene ends were 5 bases for V and 5 bases for J; bases not matched to a gene: 6. This CDR3 has 14 amino acids. Germline V gene data show CDR1 as LGHDT and CDR2 as YNNKEL (reference sequence). As handled by the study authors: Nucleated cell number was recorded as an estimate derived from reference gene primer amplification. TCRdb's copy holds only in-frame clones and misses some; the assay was immunoSEQ multiplex PCR. The DNA gave D and trimming, while V, J and clone size come from that table. The sample has roughly 97,000 clones; 84% are singletons. V usage is TRBV3-1 (or the pseudogene TRBV3-2) and J usage is TRBJ2-1; 7 nucleotides match TRBD1. Sequencing input: peripheral blood. The clonotype comes from a man aged 55 to 70 with acute or convalescent COVID-19. This CDR3 reads CASSVTGTDNEQFF. As DNA, the CDR3 is TGTGCCAGCAGCGTCACCGGGACAGACAATGAGCAGTTCTTC.